The clone carrying this T cell receptor beta chain was picked up many times. What it recognizes is unknown. This sample is drawn from a study of regulatory T cells in long-lasting Graves disease. Study-level findings and limits: Persistent cases favored TRBV28, TRBJ1-2 and TRBJ2-5. TCR diversity was lower in persistent Graves' patients (versus newly diagnosed ones).

Indicated time point: newly diagnosed GD, antithyroid drugs for less than 3 months. After RNA was extracted from PBMCs, the TCR library was made from it. The V and J ends lost 5 bases and 8 bases respectively, with 12 bases between them. Per the germline V gene, CDR1 is DFQATT and CDR2 is SNEGSKA (reference sequence). This CDR3 has 12 amino acids. HTBI primers from iRepertoire and Arm-PCR of CDR3 regions yielded the TCR beta libraries. TCRdb called the multiplex PCR reads again in MiXCR, with one record for every CDR3 protein. The sample has 450,000 to 700,000 distinct CDR3 sequences, approximately 12% seen once. These data also formed part of another study, on T cells in Graves' hyperthyroidism and ophthalmopathy. That paper states: The hyperthyroidism patients had all been newly diagnosed, and their disease duration was under 2 months. Their ages ranged from 18 to 65 years. A model built on 13 V-J features separated ophthalmopathy from stable hyperthyroidism.

This receptor was identified in a man aged 25-45 years with Graves disease. The material was peripheral blood mononuclear cells (PBMCs), obtained at new diagnosis, from a patient treated with antithyroid drugs. The rearrangement uses TRBV20-1 and TRBJ1-4; perhaps TRBD1 as D (5 bases). The CDR3 DNA reads TGCAGTGCTTCCGGGACGGTAGAAAAACTGTTTTTT. Translating it yields CSASGTVEKLFF.